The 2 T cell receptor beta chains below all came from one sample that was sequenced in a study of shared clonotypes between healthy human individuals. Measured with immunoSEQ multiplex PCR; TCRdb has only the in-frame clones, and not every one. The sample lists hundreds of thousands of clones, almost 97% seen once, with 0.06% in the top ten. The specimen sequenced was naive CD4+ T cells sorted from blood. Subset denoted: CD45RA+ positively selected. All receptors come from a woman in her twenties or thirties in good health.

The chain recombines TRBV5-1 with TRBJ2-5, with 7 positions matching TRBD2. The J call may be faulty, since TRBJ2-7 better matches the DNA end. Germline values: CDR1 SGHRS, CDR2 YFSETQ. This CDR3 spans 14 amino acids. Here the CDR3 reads CATKGLADSYEQYF. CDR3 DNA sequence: TGCGCCACCAAAGGGCTAGCGGATTCCTACGAGCAGTACTTC.

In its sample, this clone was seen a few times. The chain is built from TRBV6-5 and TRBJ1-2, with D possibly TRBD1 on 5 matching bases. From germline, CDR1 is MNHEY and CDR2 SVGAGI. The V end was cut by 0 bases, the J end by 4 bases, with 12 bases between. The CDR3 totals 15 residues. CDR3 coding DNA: TGTGCCAGCAGTTACTCGTCCCTGGGGGGCTATGGCTACACCTTC. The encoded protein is CASSYSSLGGYGYTF.